These 26 T cell receptor beta chains share one sample of origin, sequenced in a study of T cells expressing NK-cell markers. TCRdb reprocessed the 5' RACE reads and reports one entry per CDR3 protein, with no DNA. This repertoire includes about 260,000 distinct CDR3 sequences. Sequencing was done on a sample of blood T cells: a sorted CD56 or NKG2C T cell subset, CD4+ or CD8+ T cells, or bulk PBMC T cells (not recorded which). The receptors originated from a woman between 18 and 75 years old in good health.

The chain is built from TRBV6-2 or TRBV6-3 and TRBJ1-1; TCRdb proposes TRBD1, but this gene call is untestable without DNA. The CDR3 totals 16 residues. Germline CDR1 and CDR2: MNHEY and SVGEGT. The CDR3 protein is CASSPLGRAVNTEAFF.

This chain uses TRBV10-3 with TRBJ2-1; TCRdb reports TRBD2, a call that lacks DNA to check it against. In germline, CDR1 is ENHRY, CDR2 SYGVKD. The CDR3 contains 17 residues. The CDR3 here is CAISESLAGGIYNEQFF.

This chain links TRBV7-2 with TRBJ2-7. The CDR3 has 11 amino acids. CDR1 is SGHTA, CDR2 FQGNSA, per germline. This CDR3 reads CASSYTYEQYF.

The V call is TRBV5-1, the J call TRBJ1-2; the TRBD1 assignment by TCRdb is unverifiable without DNA. The CDR3 totals 14 residues. Germline V gene lookup returns CDR1 SGHRS and CDR2 YFSETQ. CDR3 in amino acids: CASSPMTGDYGYTF.

The CDR3 here is CSPTGGGPDTQYF. This chain connects TRBV20-1 to TRBJ2-3; without DNA, the TCRdb call of TRBD2 cannot be checked. The germline CDR1 and CDR2 sequences are DFQATT and SNEGSKA (reference sequence). The CDR3 spans 13 residues.

The chain joins TRBV12-3 or TRBV12-4 to TRBJ1-4; TCRdb's D call of TRBD1 is untestable without DNA. The CDR3 is 16 residues long. The CDR3 spells CASSAVRGGPVGKLFF.

The rearrangement uses TRBV27 and TRBJ2-7; TCRdb reports TRBD2, a call that lacks DNA to check it against. This CDR3 has 18 residues. CDR1 and CDR2 (germline): MNHEY, SMNVEV (reference sequence). CDR3: CASSSPGTSGSGSPEQYF.

The chain has TRBV15 and TRBJ2-1. This CDR3 has 12 residues. Germline V gene data show CDR1 as LNHNV and CDR2 as YYDKDF (reference sequence). The CDR3 loop is CATSRDPTLQFF.

The chain uses TRBV25-1 and TRBJ2-1; lacking DNA, the TRBD1 call made by TCRdb goes unchecked. Germline-derived CDR1 and CDR2 are MGHDK and SYGVNS. The CDR3 contains 17 residues. The CDR3 here is CASSPPGRQGAYNEQFF.

This chain uses TRBV7-2 with TRBJ2-1; TCRdb picks TRBD2, but there is no DNA to check that call. Germline CDR1 SGHTA, CDR2 FQGNSA. The CDR3 loop spans 14 amino acids. CDR3: CASSSDYSYNEQFF.

The chain couples TRBV3-1 to TRBJ2-4; as DNA is missing, the TRBD2 call by TCRdb cannot be tested. Germline lookup yields CDR1 LGHDT and CDR2 YNNKEL (reference sequence). The CDR3 covers 16 residues. CDR3 protein: CASSLRLAAAKNIQYF.

The chain has TRBV20-1 and TRBJ2-5; TCRdb's D call, TRBD1, is unchecked because there is no DNA. There are 12 residues in the CDR3. CDR1 is DFQATT, CDR2 SNEGSKA, per germline (reference sequence). The CDR3 sequence: CSARIQGGTQYF.

The chain links TRBV6-5 to TRBJ1-4; there is no DNA to check the TCRdb D call of TRBD1. Germline V gene sequence: CDR1 MNHEY, CDR2 SVGAGI. The length of the CDR3 is 14 residues. The CDR3 sequence: CASSYSMQGEKLFF.

This chain joins TRBV11-1 and TRBJ2-1. In germline, CDR1 is SGHAT, CDR2 FQDESV (reference sequence). The CDR3 length is 13 residues. The CDR3 region is CASSSILGNEQFF.

The rearrangement links TRBV7-2 to TRBJ2-1; lacking DNA, the TRBD1 call made by TCRdb goes unchecked. CDR3 length equals 13 residues. Germline lookup yields CDR1 SGHTA and CDR2 FQGNSA. CDR3 amino acids: CASSLEGDHEQFF.

The chain couples TRBV6-5 to TRBJ2-3; absent DNA, TCRdb's TRBD1 call cannot be checked. This CDR3 has 15 amino acids. CDR1 and CDR2 (germline): MNHEY, SVGAGI. The CDR3: CASSYGRGATDTQYF.

The chain joins TRBV6-2 or TRBV6-3 to TRBJ1-1. CDR1 MNHEY and CDR2 SVGEGT come from the germline V gene. The CDR3 sequence is 14 residues long. The CDR3 sequence is CASSRPPGNTEAFF.

The rearrangement joins TRBV13 to TRBJ2-1; TCRdb's D call of TRBD2 is untestable without DNA. The CDR3 length is 11 residues. Germline V gives CDR1 PRHDT, CDR2 FYEKMQ (reference sequence). This CDR3 is CASSLKRATFF.

The rearrangement links TRBV18 to TRBJ1-1; TCRdb names TRBD1, which stays unverified in the absence of DNA. This CDR3 has 15 amino acids. Germline V gene lookup returns CDR1 KGHSH and CDR2 LQKENI. The CDR3 loop reads CASSPGRGLNTEAFF.

V gene TRBV7-2 combines with J gene TRBJ1-3; TCRdb reports TRBD1, a call that lacks DNA to check it against. The CDR3 sequence is 15 residues long. Germline CDR1 reads SGHTA; CDR2 reads FQGNSA. CDR3 in amino acids: CASSFMDRARNTIYF.

The chain uses TRBV10-3 and TRBJ2-7; absent DNA, TCRdb's TRBD1 call cannot be checked. From germline, CDR1 is ENHRY and CDR2 SYGVKD. This CDR3 has 14 residues. The CDR3 spells CAISERGTSYEQYF.

The V call is TRBV7-6, the J call TRBJ1-4. From germline, CDR1 is SGHVS and CDR2 FNYEAQ. The length of the CDR3 is 15 residues. CDR3 residues: CASSPRIATNEKLFF.

J is TRBJ2-5 and V is TRBV20-1; TCRdb's D call, TRBD2, is unchecked because there is no DNA. The CDR3 is made up of 14 amino acids. Per germline, CDR1 DFQATT and CDR2 SNEGSKA (reference sequence). The chain's CDR3 is CSADGVPGQETQYF.

CDR3 in amino acids: CATRGGKGDTEAFF. The V and J genes are TRBV15 and TRBJ1-1; TCRdb designates TRBD1, a call that cannot be tested without DNA. Germline lookup yields CDR1 LNHNV and CDR2 YYDKDF (reference sequence). The CDR3 is made up of 14 amino acids.

This chain uses TRBV4-2 with TRBJ2-1. The CDR3 has 15 residues. CDR1 LGHNA and CDR2 YNFKEQ come from the germline V gene. The CDR3 sequence is CASSQDLLTGNEQFF.

The rearrangement uses TRBV5-1 and TRBJ2-3. Germline CDR1 SGHRS, CDR2 YFSETQ. This CDR3 spans 14 amino acids. CDR3 loop: CASSWTVGVDTQYF.